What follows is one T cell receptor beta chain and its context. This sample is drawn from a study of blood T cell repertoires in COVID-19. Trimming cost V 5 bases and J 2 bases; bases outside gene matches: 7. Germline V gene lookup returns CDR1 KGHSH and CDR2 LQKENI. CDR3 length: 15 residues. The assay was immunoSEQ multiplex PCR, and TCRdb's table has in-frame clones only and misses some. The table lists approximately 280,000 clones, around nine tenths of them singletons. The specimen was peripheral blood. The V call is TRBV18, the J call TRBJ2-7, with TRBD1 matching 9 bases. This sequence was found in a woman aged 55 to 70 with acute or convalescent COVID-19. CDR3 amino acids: CASSRDRDLPYEQYF. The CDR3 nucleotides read TGTGCCAGCTCAAGGGACAGGGATCTTCCCTACGAGCAGTACTTC. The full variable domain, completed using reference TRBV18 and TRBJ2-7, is NAGVMQNPRHLVRRRGQEARLRCSPMKGHSHVYWYRQLPEEGLKFMVYLQKENIIDESGMPKERFSAEFPKEGPSILRIQQVVRGDSAAYFCASSRDRDLPYEQYFGPGTRLTVT.